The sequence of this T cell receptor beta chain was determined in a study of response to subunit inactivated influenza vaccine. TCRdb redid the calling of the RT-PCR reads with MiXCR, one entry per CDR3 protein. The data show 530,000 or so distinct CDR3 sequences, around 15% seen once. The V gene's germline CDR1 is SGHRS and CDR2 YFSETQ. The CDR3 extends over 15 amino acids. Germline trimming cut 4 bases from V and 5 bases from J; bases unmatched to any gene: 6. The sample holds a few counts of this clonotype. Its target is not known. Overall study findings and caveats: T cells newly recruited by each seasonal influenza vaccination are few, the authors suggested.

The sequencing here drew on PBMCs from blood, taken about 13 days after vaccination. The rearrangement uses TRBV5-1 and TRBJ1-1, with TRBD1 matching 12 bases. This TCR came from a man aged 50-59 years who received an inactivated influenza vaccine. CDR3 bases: TGCGCCAGCAGCCCCGGGACAGGGGGCGAGACTGAAGCTTTCTTT. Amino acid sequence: CASSPGTGGETEAFF.